A selection of T cell receptor beta chains follows, all from one sample in a study of T cell responses to AZD1222 COVID-19 vaccine. The method was immunoSEQ multiplex PCR; TCRdb's version includes in-frame clones alone and lacks a portion of them. The repertoire consists of 110,000 to 150,000 clones, with approximately 93% occurring once and the leading ten covering about 5.1%. Source: peripheral blood, taken on day 0 of AZD1222 vaccination. The receptor set was obtained from an adult in good health. CDR3s include the opening cysteine and the closing phenylalanine or tryptophan. The D gene is left open where the match is weak. Some rows mark clone size as missing; the rest say once, few, many or name a class of expanded clone.

size,V,J,D,CDR3,DNA
.,TRBV28,TRBJ1-1,TRBD1,CASSSTGGNTEAFF,TGTGCCAGCAGTTCGACAGGGGGGAACACTGAAGCTTTCTTT
once,TRBV3-1/TRBV3-2,TRBJ1-4,TRBD1,CASSHLRDREEKLFF,TGTGCCAGCAGCCATCTCCGGGACAGGGAGGAAAAACTGTTTTTT
.,TRBV7-9,TRBJ2-5,.,CASNSGLQETQYF,TGTGCCAGTAATTCGGGCCTCCAAGAGACCCAGTACTTC
.,TRBV19,TRBJ2-7,.,CASSTSLNAYEQYF,TGTGCCAGTAGTACCTCCTTAAATGCCTACGAGCAGTACTTC
.,TRBV7-2,TRBJ1-2,.,CASRGSMGDAYGYTF,TGTGCCAGCAGAGGAAGCATGGGGGATGCCTATGGCTACACCTTC
.,TRBV4-1,TRBJ2-1,TRBD1,CASSQGTGDNEQFF,TGCGCCAGCAGCCAAGGAACAGGGGACAATGAGCAGTTCTTC
once,TRBV5-1,TRBJ2-5,.,CASGAGDQETQYF,TGCGCCAGCGGGGCTGGGGATCAAGAGACCCAGTACTTC
.,TRBV27,TRBJ2-7,.,CASSLESRGEQYF,TGTGCCAGCAGTTTAGAAAGCCGGGGCGAGCAGTACTTC
.,TRBV5-4,TRBJ2-7,.,CASSFRGGNEQYF,TGTGCCAGCAGCTTTAGGGGGGGAAACGAGCAGTACTTC
.,TRBV6-5,TRBJ1-1,TRBD1,CASRRDSVDTEAFF,TGTGCCAGCAGGAGGGACAGTGTGGACACTGAAGCTTTCTTT
.,TRBV19,TRBJ1-5,.,CASSKRGNQPQHF,TGTGCCAGTAGTAAAAGAGGTAATCAGCCCCAGCATTTT
.,TRBV4-1,TRBJ2-7,.,CASSQDGLGGARSEQYF,TGCGCCAGCAGCCAAGATGGATTGGGGGGGGCGCGGAGCGAGCAGTACTTC
once,TRBV7-9,TRBJ1-1,.,CASSLVSQANTEAFF,TGTGCCAGCAGCTTAGTTTCACAGGCGAACACTGAAGCTTTCTTT
.,TRBV27,TRBJ1-2,.,CASSYQGGNGYTF,TGTGCCAGCAGTTACCAAGGGGGAAATGGCTACACCTTC
.,TRBV12-3/TRBV12-4,TRBJ2-7,.,CASSFRQLYEQYF,TGTGCCAGCAGTTTCCGACAGTTATACGAGCAGTACTTC
.,TRBV6-5,TRBJ1-4,TRBD1,CASTKGGTANEKLFF,TGTGCCAGCACCAAGGGGGGGACAGCTAATGAAAAACTGTTTTTT
.,TRBV29-1,TRBJ2-1,TRBD1,CSAETGGIDEQFF,TGCAGCGCAGAGACAGGGGGCATCGATGAGCAGTTCTTC
.,TRBV3-1/TRBV3-2,TRBJ2-7,.,CASSQVSDSSYEQYF,TGTGCCAGCAGCCAAGTATCGGACAGCTCCTACGAGCAGTACTTC
once,TRBV2,TRBJ2-1,TRBD2,CASSSRTSIHEQFF,TGTGCCAGCAGTTCTCGGACTAGCATCCATGAGCAGTTCTTC
.,TRBV5-1,TRBJ2-1,.,CASSLELAGNEQFF,TGCGCCAGCAGCTTGGAGCTAGCAGGTAATGAGCAGTTCTTC
once,TRBV5-4,TRBJ2-5,TRBD2,CASRPRTSDETQYF,TGTGCCAGCAGACCCCGGACTAGCGATGAGACCCAGTACTTC
.,TRBV27,TRBJ2-7,TRBD1,CASSLSGTGLGEQYF,TGTGCCAGCAGTTTATCTGGGACAGGGTTAGGCGAGCAGTACTTC
.,TRBV3-1/TRBV3-2,TRBJ2-7,TRBD1,CASSRGQGHYYEQYF,TGTGCCAGCAGCCGGGGACAGGGGCACTATTACGAGCAGTACTTC
.,TRBV4-2,TRBJ1-2,.,CASSQDRGVHYGYTF,TGTGCCAGCAGCCAAGATCGCGGGGTCCACTATGGCTACACCTTC
.,TRBV5-1,TRBJ1-4,TRBD1,CASRTGQGATNEKLFF,TGCGCCAGCAGAACCGGACAGGGGGCTACTAATGAAAAACTGTTTTTT
.,TRBV29-1,TRBJ1-1,.,CSAGHQNTEAFF,TGCAGCGCCGGACATCAAAACACTGAAGCTTTCTTT
.,TRBV6-4,TRBJ2-1,TRBD2,CASSGGTSRHEQFF,TGTGCCAGCAGTGGGGGGACTAGTCGCCATGAGCAGTTCTTC
.,TRBV28,TRBJ2-1,.,CASSPPRDSDYNEQFF,TGTGCCAGCAGTCCCCCCCGGGACTCTGACTACAATGAGCAGTTCTTC
.,TRBV5-1,TRBJ1-4,.,CASSLGHEQVKLFF,TGCGCCAGCAGCTTGGGGCATGAGCAGGTAAAACTGTTTTTT
.,TRBV30,TRBJ1-1,TRBD1,CAWKDRGLSAEAFF,TGTGCCTGGAAAGACAGGGGGCTTAGCGCTGAAGCTTTCTTT
.,TRBV4-1,TRBJ1-1,.,CASSQEGNRWVAEAFF,TGCGCCAGCAGCCAAGAGGGTAATCGATGGGTAGCTGAAGCTTTCTTT
once,TRBV30,TRBJ1-3,.,CAGLQYPRSRRRNTIYF,TGTGCCGGCTTACAATACCCAAGATCGAGGAGGCGGAACACCATATATTTT
.,TRBV18,TRBJ2-7,TRBD1,CASSPRADRRYEQYF,TGTGCCAGCTCACCTCGAGCGGACAGGCGATACGAGCAGTACTTC
.,TRBV11-2,TRBJ2-7,TRBD2,CASSLEASGRVAYEQYF,TGTGCCAGCAGCTTAGAGGCTAGCGGGAGGGTAGCCTACGAGCAGTACTTC
.,TRBV28,TRBJ2-1,TRBD2,CASSLWSGGMNEQFF,TGTGCCAGCAGTTTATGGTCGGGAGGAATGAATGAGCAGTTCTTC
.,TRBV9,TRBJ2-7,TRBD2,CASSVSGRLSYEQYF,TGTGCCAGCAGCGTGAGCGGGAGGCTATCCTACGAGCAGTACTTC
large,TRBV2,TRBJ1-1,.,CASSAGLSWTEAFF,TGTGCCAGCAGTGCAGGGTTGAGTTGGACTGAAGCTTTCTTT
.,TRBV18,TRBJ1-5,.,CASSVQGPRADQPQHF,TGTGCCAGCTCGGTACAGGGCCCCAGGGCGGATCAGCCCCAGCATTTT
.,TRBV5-1,TRBJ2-2,.,CASSLAGHGTGELFF,TGCGCCAGCAGCTTGGCCGGGCATGGCACCGGGGAGCTGTTTTTT
.,TRBV6-5,TRBJ1-6,.,CASSLQENSPLHF,TGTGCCAGCTCTTTACAAGAGAATTCACCCCTCCACTTT
.,TRBV5-1,TRBJ2-2,.,CASSLVGLRNTGELFF,TGCGCCAGCAGCTTGGTGGGACTCAGGAACACCGGGGAGCTGTTTTTT
.,TRBV27,TRBJ1-5,.,CASSLSSSQPQHF,TGTGCCAGCAGTTTATCCTCCTCTCAGCCCCAGCATTTT
.,TRBV28,TRBJ2-7,TRBD2,CATLREVGSGEQYF,TGTGCCACCCTCCGGGAGGTTGGGTCGGGGGAGCAGTACTTC
.,TRBV6-2/TRBV6-3,TRBJ2-7,.,CASSYVRDSYEQYF,TGTGCCAGCAGTTACGTCCGGGATTCCTACGAGCAGTACTTC
.,TRBV6-5,TRBJ1-2,.,CASSYSGTVNYGYTF,TGTGCCAGCAGTTACTCCGGGACCGTGAACTATGGCTACACCTTC
.,TRBV9,TRBJ2-1,.,CASSVDQYNEQFF,TGTGCCAGCAGCGTTGACCAGTACAATGAGCAGTTCTTC
.,TRBV3-1/TRBV3-2,TRBJ1-2,.,CASSPLITNYGYTF,TGTGCCAGCAGCCCTCTGATTACTAACTATGGCTACACCTTC
.,TRBV24-1,TRBJ2-1,.,CATSASIDNEQFF,TGTGCCACCAGTGCGTCCATTGACAATGAGCAGTTCTTC
.,TRBV7-2,TRBJ1-5,.,CASSRDSNQPQHF,TGTGCCAGCAGTCGGGACAGCAATCAGCCCCAGCATTTT
.,TRBV25-1,TRBJ2-5,TRBD2,CASSGTSGKVSVETQYF,TGTGCCAGCAGTGGGACTAGCGGGAAGGTTTCTGTGGAGACCCAGTACTTC
.,TRBV6-4,TRBJ1-1,.,CASSDGPTPDRREAFF,TGTGCCAGCAGTGACGGGCCTACCCCCGACCGTCGTGAAGCTTTCTTT